Listed here is a single T cell receptor beta chain. Its antigen is undetermined. The same CDR3 can be traced to other DNA sequences in this sample. This entry is derived from a study of shared clonotypes between healthy human individuals. The CDR3 extends over 14 amino acids. Trimming shortened V by 6 bases and J by 1 base, and 12 bases separated the two germline ends. Germline V CDR1 and CDR2: KGHSH, LQKENI. Repertoires were generated with immunoSEQ multiplex PCR, while TCRdb's copy carries only in-frame clones and drops some. The sample consists of 2,500,000 or so clones, 85% to 95% of them appearing once. Findings and limits, study-wide: A reduction in generation probabilities was seen for non-shared clonotypes relative to those shared by all four donors.

Investigators divided CD4+ cells into CD45RA+ naive and CD45RA-negative memory subsets. V gene TRBV18 combines with J gene TRBJ1-1; possible D gene TRBD1, 5 bases. The source material was naive CD4+ T cells from PBMCs. This sample's subset: CD45RA+ positively selected. The receptor comes from a man between 18 and 35 years old in good health. Some clones in this sample may be carry-over from other donors' samples. For the CDR3, the DNA is TGTGCCAGCTCCCCGGGGCAGCCGAACACTGAAGCTTTCTTT. Translated: CASSPGQPNTEAFF.